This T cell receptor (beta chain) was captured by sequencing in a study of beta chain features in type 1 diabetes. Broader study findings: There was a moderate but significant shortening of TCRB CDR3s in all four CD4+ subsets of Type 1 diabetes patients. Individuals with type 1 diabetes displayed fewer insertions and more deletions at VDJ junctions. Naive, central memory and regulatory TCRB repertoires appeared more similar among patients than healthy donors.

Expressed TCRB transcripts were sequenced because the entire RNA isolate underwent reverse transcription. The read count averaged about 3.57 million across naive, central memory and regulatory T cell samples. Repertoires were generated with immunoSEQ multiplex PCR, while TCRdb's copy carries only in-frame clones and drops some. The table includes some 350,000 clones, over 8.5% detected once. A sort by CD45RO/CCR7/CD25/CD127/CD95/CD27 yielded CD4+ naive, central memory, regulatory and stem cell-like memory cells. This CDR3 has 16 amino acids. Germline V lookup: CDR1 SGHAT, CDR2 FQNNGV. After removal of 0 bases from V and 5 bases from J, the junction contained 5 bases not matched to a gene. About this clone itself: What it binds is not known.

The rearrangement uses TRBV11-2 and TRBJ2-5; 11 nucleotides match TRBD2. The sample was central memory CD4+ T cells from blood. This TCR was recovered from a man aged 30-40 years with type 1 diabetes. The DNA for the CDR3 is TGTGCCAGCAGCTTAGAGCTAGCGGGAGGTATTGAGACCCAGTACTTC. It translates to CASSLELAGGIETQYF.